This is a list of T cell receptor beta chains from one sample in a study of Tregs in tolerant kidney transplant recipients. Sequencing was performed with immunoSEQ multiplex PCR; in TCRdb, only in-frame clones are kept and a portion is missing. The sample consists of 85,000 to 90,000 clones, about 92% of them appearing once. Specimen: CD8+ T cells from blood. The receptors were gathered from a human donor in good health. CDR3s include the opening cysteine and the closing phenylalanine or tryptophan. The D gene is left open where the match is weak. Clone size appears in some rows only: once, few, many, or a class for an expanded clone.

length: 13; D: -; V: TRBV11-2; J: TRBJ1-1; size: -; CDR3: CASSLVPTAEAFF; DNA: TGTGCCAGCAGCTTAGTGCCCACGGCTGAAGCTTTCTTT
length: 12; D: TRBD1; V: TRBV10-2; J: TRBJ1-2; size: -; CDR3: CASGTGVDGYTF; DNA: TGCGCCAGCGGGACAGGGGTGGATGGCTACACCTTC
length: 14; D: -; V: TRBV19; J: TRBJ1-5; size: -; CDR3: CASSLGYSNQPQHF; DNA: TGTGCCAGTAGTCTGGGGTATAGCAATCAGCCCCAGCATTTT
length: 14; D: -; V: TRBV19; J: TRBJ1-1; size: few; CDR3: CASSSWTENTEAFF; DNA: TGTGCCAGTAGTAGTTGGACAGAGAACACTGAAGCTTTCTTT
length: 13; D: -; V: TRBV2; J: TRBJ2-2; size: few; CDR3: CASSEPNTGELFF; DNA: TGTGCCAGCAGTGAACCGAACACCGGGGAGCTGTTTTTT
length: 13; D: -; V: TRBV27; J: TRBJ1-2; size: -; CDR3: CASSFTGYYGYTF; DNA: TGTGCCAGCAGTTTTACAGGGTACTATGGCTACACCTTC
length: 13; D: -; V: TRBV7-6; J: TRBJ2-7; size: -; CDR3: CASSFSVAYEQYF; DNA: TGTGCCAGCAGCTTTAGCGTGGCCTACGAGCAGTACTTC
length: 15; D: TRBD1; V: TRBV4-1; J: TRBJ1-5; size: few; CDR3: CASSQEDRARQPQHF; DNA: TGCGCCAGCAGCCAAGAGGACAGGGCGAGACAGCCCCAGCATTTT
length: 14; D: -; V: TRBV27; J: TRBJ1-1; size: once; CDR3: CASRTKGMNTEAFF; DNA: TGTGCCAGCAGGACAAAAGGGATGAACACTGAAGCTTTCTTT
length: 14; D: TRBD1; V: TRBV5-6; J: TRBJ2-7; size: -; CDR3: CASSPRDRLYEQYF; DNA: TGTGCCAGCAGCCCCCGGGACAGACTCTACGAGCAGTACTTC
length: 14; D: -; V: TRBV5-1; J: TRBJ1-1; size: few; CDR3: CASSYLQGPTEAFF; DNA: TGCGCCAGCAGCTATCTACAGGGACCGACTGAAGCTTTCTTT
length: 14; D: -; V: TRBV19; J: TRBJ2-5; size: -; CDR3: CARVIPDYQETQYF; DNA: TGTGCCAGAGTTATCCCGGACTACCAAGAGACCCAGTACTTC
length: 20; D: TRBD1; V: TRBV15; J: TRBJ1-1; size: -; CDR3: CATSRDPFSLQGAWDTEAFF; DNA: TGTGCCACCAGCAGAGATCCCTTCTCGCTTCAGGGGGCTTGGGACACTGAAGCTTTCTTT
length: 14; D: TRBD1; V: TRBV27; J: TRBJ1-2; size: once; CDR3: CASSLSLGGEGYTF; DNA: TGTGCCAGCAGTTTATCGTTAGGGGGCGAAGGCTACACCTTC
length: 11; D: -; V: TRBV11-2; J: TRBJ2-1; size: -; CDR3: CASSPSGEQFF; DNA: TGTGCCAGCAGCCCCAGTGGTGAGCAGTTCTTC
length: 15; D: -; V: TRBV5-1; J: TRBJ2-5; size: once; CDR3: CASSFSEGARETQYF; DNA: TGCGCCAGCAGCTTCAGCGAAGGTGCGAGAGAGACCCAGTACTTC
length: 14; D: -; V: TRBV27; J: TRBJ2-1; size: few; CDR3: CASSEGAPYNEQFF; DNA: TGTGCCAGCAGTGAGGGAGCTCCCTACAATGAGCAGTTCTTC
length: 15; D: TRBD2; V: TRBV13; J: TRBJ2-1; size: -; CDR3: CASSIRGGSYNEQFF; DNA: TGTGCCAGCAGTATACGGGGGGGCTCCTACAATGAGCAGTTCTTC
length: 15; D: TRBD1; V: TRBV2; J: TRBJ2-1; size: -; CDR3: CASNPGGSSYNEQFF; DNA: TGTGCCAGCAACCCAGGGGGCAGCTCCTACAATGAGCAGTTCTTC
length: 12; D: -; V: TRBV4-1; J: TRBJ1-2; size: few; CDR3: CASVGANYGYTF; DNA: TGCGCGTCGGTGGGAGCTAACTATGGCTACACCTTC
length: 14; D: TRBD1; V: TRBV5-1; J: TRBJ2-7; size: -; CDR3: CASSLGQGFYEQYF; DNA: TGCGCCAGCAGCTTGGGACAGGGCTTCTACGAGCAGTACTTC
length: 13; D: TRBD1; V: TRBV19; J: TRBJ1-1; size: -; CDR3: CASTQGGDTEAFF; DNA: TGTGCCAGTACCCAGGGGGGGGACACTGAAGCTTTCTTT
length: 15; D: TRBD2; V: TRBV6-1; J: TRBJ2-1; size: -; CDR3: CASRPGTSSYNEQFF; DNA: TGTGCCAGCAGGCCTGGGACTAGCTCCTACAATGAGCAGTTCTTC
length: 12; D: -; V: TRBV5-1; J: TRBJ1-1; size: -; CDR3: CASSPAGSETFF; DNA: TGCGCCAGCAGCCCGGCCGGTTCTGAAACTTTCTTT
length: 15; D: -; V: TRBV11-2; J: TRBJ2-3; size: once; CDR3: CASSLDVVTTDTQYF; DNA: TGTGCCAGCAGCTTAGATGTGGTCACCACAGATACGCAGTATTTT
length: 16; D: TRBD1; V: TRBV29-1; J: TRBJ2-7; size: -; CDR3: CSVEGLGQGSSYEQYF; DNA: TGCAGCGTTGAAGGTCTGGGACAGGGGAGCTCCTACGAGCAGTACTTC
length: 13; D: -; V: TRBV7-7; J: TRBJ2-7; size: -; CDR3: CASSSGTGYEQYF; DNA: TGTGCCAGCAGCTCCGGGACTGGCTACGAGCAGTACTTC
length: 15; D: -; V: TRBV4-1; J: TRBJ1-1; size: -; CDR3: CASSQDRGRNTEAFF; DNA: TGCGCCAGCAGCCAAGATAGAGGGAGGAACACTGAAGCTTTCTTT
length: 15; D: TRBD1; V: TRBV6-5; J: TRBJ2-3; size: -; CDR3: CASSSTGLATDTQYF; DNA: TGTGCCAGCAGTTCGACAGGGCTAGCAACAGATACGCAGTATTTT
length: 14; D: -; V: TRBV6-5; J: TRBJ2-1; size: -; CDR3: CASSYGQGLNEQFF; DNA: TGTGCCAGCAGTTACGGGCAGGGGCTCAATGAGCAGTTCTTC
length: 16; D: -; V: TRBV2; J: TRBJ2-4; size: -; CDR3: CASSEGGARDKNIQYF; DNA: TGTGCCAGCTCTGAGGGGGGGGCTAGGGACAAAAACATTCAGTACTTC
length: 14; D: TRBD1; V: TRBV7-8; J: TRBJ2-7; size: -; CDR3: CASNPGDRTYEQYF; DNA: TGTGCCAGCAATCCAGGGGACAGGACCTACGAGCAGTACTTC
length: 15; D: -; V: TRBV9; J: TRBJ2-7; size: -; CDR3: CASSVAGAGTEGQYF; DNA: TGTGCCAGCAGCGTAGCAGGGGCAGGGACCGAGGGGCAGTACTTC
length: 17; D: TRBD2; V: TRBV11-2; J: TRBJ2-5; size: -; CDR3: CASSLVPSGGAGETQYF; DNA: TGTGCCAGCAGCTTAGTTCCTAGCGGGGGGGCTGGGGAGACCCAGTACTTC
length: 17; D: TRBD2; V: TRBV2; J: TRBJ2-1; size: once; CDR3: CASSVGLAGVEGIEQFF; DNA: TGTGCCAGCAGTGTGGGACTAGCGGGAGTTGAGGGGATTGAGCAGTTCTTC
length: 17; D: -; V: TRBV7-9; J: TRBJ2-7; size: -; CDR3: CASSFQRASAEGYEQYF; DNA: TGTGCCAGCAGCTTTCAGAGGGCGTCGGCAGAGGGGTACGAGCAGTACTTC
length: 17; D: -; V: TRBV27; J: TRBJ2-6; size: -; CDR3: CARRATGLISGANVLTF; DNA: TGTGCCAGGAGGGCGACGGGACTCATCTCTGGGGCCAACGTCCTGACTTTC